Listed here is a single T cell receptor (beta chain). The target antigen is unknown. This sample stems from a study of T-cell reconstitution after alpha-beta-depleted transplantation in children. Whole-study results and caveats: From newly produced T cells came most of the T-cell counts and diversity one year after transplant. The origin of alpha-beta T cells about two months after transplant was reportedly several hundred expanded graft clones.

V lost 7 bases, J lost 5 bases, and 7 bases stayed unmatched. Germline V lookup: CDR1 MNHEY, CDR2 SVGEGT. CDR3 length: 14 residues. Preparation of the TCRbeta library was carried out with unique molecular identifiers. TCRdb reanalysed the PCR reads using MiXCR and keeps one entry per CDR3 protein. The table lists 500,000 to 650,000 distinct CDR3 sequences, over 10% of them singletons. The V call is TRBV6-2 or TRBV6-3, the J call TRBJ1-1; TRBD1 matches 10 bases. The TCR originated in a female patient younger than 10 who had a stem cell transplant for aplastic anemia, so the T cells may come from the graft donor. This material consisted of PBMCs, mostly from graft donor cells, taken 180 days after TCRalphabeta/CD19-depleted stem cell transplant. CDR3 DNA sequence: TGTGCCAGCACTATGACAGGGGGCCTGACTGAAGCTTTCTTT. This sequence encodes CASTMTGGLTEAFF.